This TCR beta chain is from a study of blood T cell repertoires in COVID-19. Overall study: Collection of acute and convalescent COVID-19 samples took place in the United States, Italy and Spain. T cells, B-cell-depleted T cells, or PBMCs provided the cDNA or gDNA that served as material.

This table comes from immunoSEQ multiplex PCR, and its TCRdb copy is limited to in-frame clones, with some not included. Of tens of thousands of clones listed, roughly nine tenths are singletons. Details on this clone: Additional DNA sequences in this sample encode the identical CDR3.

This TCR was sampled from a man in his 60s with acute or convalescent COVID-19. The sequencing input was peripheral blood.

Here the CDR3 reads CAWRRQGTNTGELFF. In DNA form, the CDR3 reads TGTGCCTGGAGAAGACAGGGAACGAACACCGGGGAGCTGTTTTTT. The chain recombines TRBV30 with TRBJ2-2; 7 positions match TRBD1. Germline V gene data show CDR1 as GTSNPN and CDR2 as SVGIG (reference sequence). The trim removed 3 bases at V and 0 bases at J, leaving 4 bases unmatched. This CDR3 contains 15 residues. Full variable domain (outside the CDR3, taken from reference TRBV30 and TRBJ2-2): SQTIHQWPATLVQPVGSPLSLECTVEGTSNPNLYWYRQAAGRGLQLLFYSVGIGQISSEVPQNLSASRPQDRQFILSSKKLLLSDSGFYLCAWRRQGTNTGELFFGEGSRLTVL.